This TCR beta chain stems from a study of response to subunit inactivated influenza vaccine. The CDR3 loop spans 16 amino acids. Germline CDR1 and CDR2: SGHRS and YFSETQ. V lost 0 bases and J 4 bases, leaving 15 bases between the germline ends. This clonotype was counted a few times. As yet, its antigen is unknown. TCRdb itself ran the RT-PCR reads through MiXCR, one entry per CDR3 protein. The profile shows some 500,000 distinct CDR3 sequences, roughly 23% of them singletons. The study, taken as a whole, reports: Only a handful of new T cells, the authors suggested, are recruited with each seasonal influenza vaccination.

Sample: CD4+ T cells sorted from PBMCs, taken roughly 5 days after vaccination. The V gene is TRBV5-1, the J gene TRBJ2-3; D might be TRBD2 (7 bases). This TCR was recovered from a man aged 50-60 years who received an inactivated influenza vaccine. The CDR3 spells CASSLVGGGAADTQYF. CDR3 in DNA: TGCGCCAGCAGCTTGGTGGGTGGGGGGGCCGCAGATACGCAGTATTTT.